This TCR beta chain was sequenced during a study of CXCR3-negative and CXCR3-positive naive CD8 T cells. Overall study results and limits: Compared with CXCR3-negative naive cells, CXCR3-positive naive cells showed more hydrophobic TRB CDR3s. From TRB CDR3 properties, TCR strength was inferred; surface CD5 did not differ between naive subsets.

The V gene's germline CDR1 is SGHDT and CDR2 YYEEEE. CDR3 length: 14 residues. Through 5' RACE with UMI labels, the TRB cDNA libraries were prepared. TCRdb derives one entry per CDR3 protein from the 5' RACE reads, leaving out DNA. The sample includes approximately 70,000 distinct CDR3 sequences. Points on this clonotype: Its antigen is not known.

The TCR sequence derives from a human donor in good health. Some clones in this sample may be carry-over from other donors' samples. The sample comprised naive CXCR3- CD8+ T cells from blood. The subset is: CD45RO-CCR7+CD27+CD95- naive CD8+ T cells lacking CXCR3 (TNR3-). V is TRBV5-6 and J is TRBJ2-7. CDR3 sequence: CASSFGEGTYEQYF.